This TCR beta chain was found in a study of Ad26.COV2.S vaccination and SARS-CoV-2 variants. Study details: Donor was in the COV1001 Ad26.COV2.S trial arm. General study points: Recipients of either vaccine or placebo displayed similar breadth of non-spike TCRs.

Concerning this clone itself: Its antigen is unidentified.

The assay was immunoSEQ multiplex PCR, and TCRdb's table has in-frame clones only and misses some. The sample has about 350,000 clones, 75% to 90% seen once. V was cut by 5 bases and J by 0 bases, with 8 bases left in between. CDR3 length: 14 residues. The germline CDR1 and CDR2 sequences are SGHVS and FQNEAQ. Treatment here: about 20 received Ad26.COV2.S at low or high dose, single or two shots; 5 received placebo; per-sample allocation not given. The study sampled participants on day 63 after the first vaccine or placebo injection. Expressing Wuhan-strain SARS-CoV-2 spike, an Ad26 vector served as the vaccine.

The sequencing here drew on peripheral blood, taken in a trial of Ad26.COV2.S vaccine versus placebo. This receptor was identified in a person aged 18-60 years who received the Ad26.COV2.S COVID-19 vaccine or a placebo. J is TRBJ2-1 and V is TRBV7-8, with D possibly matching TRBD2 (6 bases). Written as DNA, the CDR3 is TGTGCCAGCAGCGCGGGGAGCTCCTACAATGAGCAGTTCTTC. Translation: CASSAGSSYNEQFF.